Below are 24 T cell receptor beta chains sequenced from a single sample in a study of blood T cell repertoires in COVID-19. The protocol was immunoSEQ multiplex PCR, while the TCRdb copy is restricted to in-frame clones and leaves out a portion. This sample has roughly 34,000 clones, with around 90% found just once. Sequencing was carried out using peripheral blood. These receptors all come from a man aged 55 to 69 with active COVID-19.

A single count supports this clone. This chain links TRBV7-9 with TRBJ2-3; the match to TRBD2 covers 10 bases. The CDR3 contains 17 residues. CDR1 is SEHNR and CDR2 is FQNEAQ in the germline V gene (reference sequence). V trimming: 4 bases; J trimming: 4 bases; junction bases outside the gene matches: 11. The CDR3 bases are TGTGCCAGCAGCTCGACCAACAGCGGGAGGGGGCCAGATACGCAGTATTTT. It specifies CASSSTNSGRGPDTQYF. The complete variable domain, with remaining parts taken from reference TRBV7-9 and TRBJ2-3, reads DTGVSQNPRHKITKRGQNVTFRCDPISEHNRLYWYRQTLGQGPEFLTYFQNEAQLEKSRLLSDRFSAERPKGSFSTLEIQRTEQGDSAMYLCASSSTNSGRGPDTQYFGPGTRLTVL.

V is TRBV19 and J is TRBJ2-1; TRBD1 is a possible D gene (5 bases). V lost 6 bases to trimming and J lost 2 bases, with 14 bases between them. The CDR3 extends over 15 amino acids. Germline CDR1 and CDR2: LNHDA and SQIVND (reference sequence). The CDR3 bases are TGTGCCAGTAGCGCCTCGGAAGGGGCCTACAATGAGCAGTTCTTC. This sequence encodes CASSASEGAYNEQFF.

The chain recombines TRBV6-4 with TRBJ2-3; D is possibly TRBD2 (5 bases). Trimming shortened V by 1 base and J by 6 bases, and 8 bases separated the two germline ends. The CDR3 contains 13 residues. CDR1 is MRHNA, CDR2 SNTAGT, per germline. The CDR3 region has the DNA TGTGCCAGCAGTGACTTTGGCGGGGATACGCAGTATTTT. Translated: CASSDFGGDTQYF.

This clone was observed once. The chain links TRBV5-1 to TRBJ2-3, with D possibly TRBD2 on 5 matching bases. This CDR3 is 16 amino acids long. The germline V gene has CDR1 SGHRS and CDR2 YFSETQ. Between the trimmed V and J ends, which lost 4 bases and 1 base, there was a span of 16 bases. This CDR3 reads CASSPRLAGRTDTQYF. In DNA form, the CDR3 reads TGCGCCAGCAGCCCCCGGTTGGCGGGTCGCACAGATACGCAGTATTTT. Full variable domain (remainder filled in from reference TRBV5-1 and TRBJ2-3): KAGVTQTPRYLIKTRGQQVTLSCSPISGHRSVSWYQQTPGQGLQFLFEYFSETQRNKGNFPGRFSGRQFSNSRSEMNVSTLELGDSALYLCASSPRLAGRTDTQYFGPGTRLTVL.

This chain links TRBV15 with TRBJ2-3, with 7 bases aligning to TRBD2. The CDR3 extends over 17 amino acids. V lost 6 bases, J lost 3 bases, and 15 bases stayed unmatched. Germline V gene sequence: CDR1 LNHNV, CDR2 YYDKDF (reference sequence). CDR3 in amino acids: CATSILPTRETTDTQYF. The CDR3 DNA is TGTGCCACCAGTATTCTTCCCACGCGGGAGACGACAGATACGCAGTATTTT.

The J gene is TRBJ2-3, the V gene TRBV28; TRBD2 matches 7 bases. V was pared by 4 bases and J by 3 bases, with 1 base of the junction left unmatched. The CDR3 extends over 13 amino acids. The germline V gene has CDR1 MDHEN and CDR2 SYDVKM. Here the CDR3 DNA reads TGTGCCAGCAGTTGGGGAGGGACAGATACGCAGTATTTT. Residues: CASSWGGTDTQYF.

The chain joins TRBV5-5 to TRBJ2-7; TRBD1 matches 8 bases. The CDR3 runs to 15 residues. With V trimmed by 2 bases and J by 2 bases, 6 bases remained unmatched. Germline CDR1 is SGHKS and CDR2 is YYEKEE (reference sequence). CDR3 nucleotides: TGTGCCAGCAGCTTTTTCCCGACAGGGGCCTACGAGCAGTACTTC. Protein sequence: CASSFFPTGAYEQYF.

The rearrangement joins TRBV6-5 to TRBJ2-1; 7 bases map to TRBD1. Germline V gives CDR1 MNHEY, CDR2 SVGAGI. The CDR3 has 15 amino acids. Trimming at V came to 6 bases and at J to 0 bases, leaving 5 bases not matched to a gene. This chain's CDR3 is CASRSQGTSYNEQFF. In nucleotides, the CDR3 is TGTGCCAGCAGATCACAGGGGACCTCCTACAATGAGCAGTTCTTC.

This chain connects TRBV10-1 to TRBJ2-7; TRBD1 matches at 7 bases. The V gene's germline CDR1 is WNHNN and CDR2 SYGVQD (reference sequence). With 4 bases clipped from V and 3 bases from J, the junction kept 6 bases outside the gene matches. The CDR3 is 14 residues long. This chain's CDR3 is CASSGGTVLYEQYF. CDR3 nucleotides: TGCGCCAGCAGTGGGGGGACAGTCCTCTACGAGCAGTACTTC.

The chain carries TRBV5-8 and TRBJ2-3, with 11 positions matching TRBD2. J lost 2 bases, V lost 4 bases, and 6 bases had no gene match. The CDR3 consists of 16 residues. Germline values: CDR1 SGHTS, CDR2 YDEGEE. The CDR3 coding sequence is TGTGCCAGCAGCAAAGGGACTAGCGGATACACAGATACGCAGTATTTT. The encoded protein is CASSKGTSGYTDTQYF.

The chain has TRBV11-2 and TRBJ2-7; 7 bases align to TRBD2. The V segment lost 3 bases and the J segment 1 base; nucleotides outside the gene matches: 6. Germline CDR1 and CDR2: SGHAT and FQNNGV. The CDR3 loop spans 15 amino acids. The CDR3 spells CASSFGAGRSYEQYF. The CDR3 DNA follows: TGTGCCAGCAGCTTTGGAGCGGGACGGTCCTACGAGCAGTACTTC. Filled out from reference TRBV11-2 and TRBJ2-7, the complete variable domain reads EAGVAQSPRYKIIEKRQSVAFWCNPISGHATLYWYQQILGQGPKLLIQFQNNGVVDDSQLPKDRFSAERLKGVDSTLKIQPAKLEDSAVYLCASSFGAGRSYEQYFGPGTRLTVT.

The chain couples TRBV7-2 to TRBJ2-7; 12 bases fit TRBD2. The CDR3 sequence is 19 residues long. Germline loops: CDR1 SGHTA, CDR2 FQGNSA. V trimming: 5 bases; J trimming: 6 bases; junction bases outside the gene matches: 20. The DNA of the CDR3 is TGTGCCAGCAGCGGGCCCCCCCTAGCGGGAGGGCCGTTAGGTGGCGAGCAGTACTTC. This encodes CASSGPPLAGGPLGGEQYF.

V usage is TRBV7-9 and J usage is TRBJ1-2, with 11 bases that match TRBD1. V shed 5 bases and J 4 bases; nucleotides not matched to a gene: 6. This CDR3 is 15 amino acids long. Germline-derived CDR1 and CDR2 are SEHNR and FQNEAQ (reference sequence). The CDR3 bases are TGTGCCAGCAGCCACACTGGACAGGGGGCCTATGGCTACACCTTC. Its translation is CASSHTGQGAYGYTF.

This chain uses TRBV5-5 with TRBJ2-7; TRBD1 matches 10 bases. Germline V gives CDR1 SGHKS, CDR2 YYEKEE (reference sequence). The ends lost 6 bases at V and 6 bases at J; junction bases unmatched: 12. CDR3 size: 15 residues. The CDR3 DNA reads TGTGCCAGCACTCCCCGACAGGGGGCGAGGGGCGAGCAGTACTTC. Translated: CASTPRQGARGEQYF.

The chain couples TRBV9 to TRBJ1-1; D uncertain. Per germline, CDR1 SGDLS and CDR2 YYNGEE. The CDR3 contains 13 residues. V was cut by 4 bases and J by 3 bases, with 10 bases left in between. The DNA of the CDR3 is TGTGCCAGCAGCAGAAACAGCTACACTGAAGCTTTCTTT. It codes for CASSRNSYTEAFF.

The chain combines TRBV27 with TRBJ2-7; D is perhaps TRBD1 (6 bases). The V and J ends lost 5 bases and 0 bases respectively, with 17 bases between them. From germline, CDR1 is MNHEY and CDR2 SMNVEV (reference sequence). This CDR3 spans 16 amino acids. DNA for the CDR3: TGTGCCAGCAGTCCGACCACTAGGGGGACCTCCTACGAGCAGTACTTC. Amino acids: CASSPTTRGTSYEQYF.

The chain is built from TRBV24-1 and TRBJ1-1, with a tentative D call TRBD1 (6 bases). V shed 4 bases and J shed 1 base, with 15 bases lying between them. Germline V CDR1 and CDR2: KGHDR, SFDVKD. CDR3 length: 16 amino acids. The CDR3 nucleotides read TGTGCCACCAGTGAGCAACCCCCGGACAGGAACACTGAAGCTTTCTTT. Its translation is CATSEQPPDRNTEAFF.

The chain joins TRBV5-4 to TRBJ2-2; 15 nucleotides align to TRBD2. This CDR3 comprises 18 residues. Germline V gives CDR1 SGHNT, CDR2 YYREEE (reference sequence). The J segment lost 2 bases and the V segment lost 3 bases, leaving 5 bases of the junction unmatched. Here the CDR3 DNA reads TGTGCCAGCAGCTCCGGACTAGCGGGAGGGGCTAACACCGGGGAGCTGTTTTTT. Encoded protein: CASSSGLAGGANTGELFF. The full variable domain, with the rest looked up from reference TRBV5-4 and TRBJ2-2, is ETGVTQSPTHLIKTRGQQVTLRCSSQSGHNTVSWYQQALGQGPQFIFQYYREEENGRGNFPPRFSGLQFPNYSSELNVNALELDDSALYLCASSSGLAGGANTGELFFGEGSRLTVL.

The chain carries TRBV21-1 and TRBJ2-4; the tabulated D call, TRBD1, remains unverified against the DNA. TRBV21-1 is tagged as a pseudogene. The CDR3 loop spans 16 amino acids. CDR3 residues: CASSTQGAGTKNIQYF. The CDR3 DNA reads TGTGCCAGCAGCACACAGGGGGCTGGGACCAAAAACATTCAGTACTTC.

This rearrangement joins TRBV19 to TRBJ2-5; D uncertain. The V gene lost 3 bases and the J gene lost 5 bases, with 16 bases spanning the gap. CDR1 is LNHDA, CDR2 SQIVND, per germline (reference sequence). The CDR3 has 15 amino acids. As DNA, the CDR3 is TGTGCCAGTAGTATCGGCGCTAGTTTAAGGGAGACCCAGTACTTC. Its protein is CASSIGASLRETQYF.

The V gene is TRBV3-1 (or the pseudogene TRBV3-2), the J gene TRBJ2-2; TRBD2 matches 10 bases. Germline CDR1 reads LGHDT; CDR2 reads YNNKEL (reference sequence). The V gene end was trimmed by 1 base and the J gene end by 3 bases; junction bases not matched to a gene: 5. The CDR3 has 17 amino acids. The CDR3 spells CASSQVQAGGHTGELFF. In nucleotides, the CDR3 is TGTGCCAGCAGCCAAGTCCAAGCGGGAGGGCACACCGGGGAGCTGTTTTTT.

V gene TRBV27 combines with J gene TRBJ2-2; D unclear. With 3 bases removed from V and 2 bases from J, the gap between germline ends came to 4 bases. This CDR3 region has 13 residues. Germline values: CDR1 MNHEY, CDR2 SMNVEV (reference sequence). Written as DNA, the CDR3 is TGTGCCAGCAGTTTGTTAAACACCGGGGAGCTGTTTTTT. This gives the protein CASSLLNTGELFF.

The chain carries TRBV4-1 and TRBJ2-7; TRBD1 might be the D (6 bases). The CDR3 consists of 14 residues. Per germline, CDR1 MGHRA and CDR2 YSYEKL. V lost 4 bases, J lost 3 bases, and 13 bases lay in between. CDR3 in DNA: TGCGCCAGCAGCCTCACCGGGACATACTACGAGCAGTACTTC. Residues: CASSLTGTYYEQYF.

A single count supports this clone. The CDR3 sequence is CASSLSWREVTGELFF. CDR3 DNA: TGTGCCAGCAGTTTATCATGGCGGGAGGTTACCGGGGAGCTGTTTTTT. The gene calls are TRBV27 and TRBJ2-2, with 8 bases aligning to TRBD2. Germline V lookup: CDR1 MNHEY, CDR2 SMNVEV (reference sequence). The CDR3 covers 16 residues. The junction had 5 bases not matched to a gene; V was cut back by 0 bases and J by 5 bases.